This is a list of T cell receptor beta chains from one sample in a study of blood T cell repertoires in COVID-19. Method: immunoSEQ multiplex PCR; TCRdb's copy keeps in-frame clones and lacks some. The sample carries under 250,000 clones, around nine tenths recorded once. The sequenced sample consisted of peripheral blood. These receptors originate from a woman aged 55-69 years who had recovered from COVID-19. CDR3s include the opening cysteine and the closing phenylalanine or tryptophan. The order of the fields is V gene, J gene, D gene, clone size, CDR3 protein, CDR3 DNA. The D gene is left open where the match is weak. Not all rows give a size; the values are once, few, many and, for expanded clones, a class.

>TRBV6-5|TRBJ1-1|TRBD1|-
CASSRQGAYSKAFF
TGTGCCAGCAGCCGACAGGGGGCCTATTCTAAAGCTTTCTTT
>TRBV27|TRBJ2-7|TRBD1|-
CASSPGTVYEQYF
TGTGCCAGCAGTCCCGGGACAGTCTACGAGCAGTACTTC
>TRBV7-9|TRBJ1-2|-|-
CASSFVGGALTYGYTF
TGTGCCAGCAGCTTTGTAGGGGGAGCTCTAACCTATGGCTACACCTTC
>TRBV6-6|TRBJ1-4|-|few
CASRGGGVHEKLFF
TGTGCCAGCAGGGGCGGGGGGGTACATGAAAAACTGTTTTTT
>TRBV6-5|TRBJ1-5|TRBD1|-
CASSRAGGQPQHF
TGTGCCAGCAGCCGGGCAGGGGGTCAGCCCCAGCATTTT
>TRBV11-1|TRBJ2-1|TRBD2|-
CASSLGLRTSGEFF
TGTGCCAGCAGCTTAGGGTTGAGGACTAGCGGTGAGTTCTTC
>TRBV4-1|TRBJ2-7|TRBD2|-
CASSQARTSGGAYEQYF
TGCGCCAGCAGCCAAGCCCGGACTAGCGGGGGGGCTTACGAGCAGTACTTC
>TRBV12-5|TRBJ1-3|-|-
CASGPGNSGNTIYF
TGTGCTAGTGGTCCCGGGAACTCTGGAAACACCATATATTTT
>TRBV5-8|TRBJ1-5|TRBD1|-
CASTVTGGRPPQHF
TGTGCCAGCACCGTGACAGGGGGCCGCCCGCCCCAGCATTTT
>TRBV2|TRBJ1-2|TRBD1|-
CASRWTGINYGYTF
TGTGCCAGCAGGTGGACAGGGATTAACTATGGCTACACCTTC
>TRBV11-1|TRBJ2-5|TRBD2|-
CASSLLRSGGPTQYF
TGTGCCAGCAGCTTATTACGTAGCGGGGGCCCTACCCAGTACTTC
>TRBV18|TRBJ1-2|TRBD1|-
CASSSAGGTAYGYTF
TGTGCCAGCTCAAGCGCCGGCGGGACAGCCTATGGCTACACCTTC
>TRBV2|TRBJ1-1|-|-
CASKAGSVTEAFF
TGTGCCAGCAAGGCTGGGAGTGTCACTGAAGCTTTCTTT
>TRBV4-3|TRBJ2-5|-|-
CASSQDAGKQETQYF
TGCGCCAGCAGCCAGGACGCAGGGAAGCAAGAGACCCAGTACTTC